This is a list of T cell receptor beta chains from one sample in a study of blood T cell repertoires in COVID-19. Produced via immunoSEQ multiplex PCR; TCRdb's table is partial and in-frame only. The table includes some 89,000 clones, more than 65% detected once. The sequenced sample was peripheral blood. The receptors come from a man between 65 and 85 years old with acute or convalescent COVID-19. Each CDR3 is given with its conserved first and last residue. D genes are given only for firm matches. The size of a clone is reported for some rows only, either as once, few or many, or as a class for expanded clones.

j_call,clone_size,d_call,v_call,cdr3_nt,cdr3_aa
TRBJ2-3,-,TRBD2,TRBV2,TGTGCTAACGGGGGGGCAACAGATACGCAGTATTTT,CANGGATDTQYF
TRBJ2-1,-,-,TRBV15,TGTGCCACCAGCAGGGGGCGGGGTTCCTACAATGAGCAGTTCTTC,CATSRGRGSYNEQFF
TRBJ2-1,-,-,TRBV5-5,TGTGCCAGCAGCTTCAAATCCAATGAGCAGTTCTTC,CASSFKSNEQFF
TRBJ1-2,-,-,TRBV24-1,TGTGCCACCAGTGGAGTAGGGAGGGGATATGGCTACACCTTC,CATSGVGRGYGYTF
TRBJ2-6,-,-,TRBV7-9,TGTGCCAGCAGCTTAGAGAGATCTGGGGCCAACGTCCTGACTTTC,CASSLERSGANVLTF
TRBJ2-3,-,-,TRBV2,TGTGCCAGCCTTCGAGGGGGGGGAGATACGCAGTATTTT,CASLRGGGDTQYF
TRBJ2-5,-,TRBD2,TRBV14,TGTGCCAGCAGCCAAGGCCTCGGACTAGACCAGTACTTC,CASSQGLGLDQYF
TRBJ2-1,-,TRBD1,TRBV2,TGTGCCAGCATTTTAGGGACAGGGGTCTACAATGAGCAGTTCTTC,CASILGTGVYNEQFF
TRBJ1-2,-,TRBD1,TRBV6-5,TGTGCCAGCAGTCGGCAGGGGGCGCGAGAGGGCTACACCTTC,CASSRQGAREGYTF
TRBJ2-3,-,TRBD1,TRBV28,TGTGCCAGCAGTTTATGGGGACAGGGGGTAGATACGCAGTATTTT,CASSLWGQGVDTQYF
TRBJ2-3,-,TRBD1,TRBV5-1,TGCGCCAGCCGTCCCAGGGGGAACACAGATACGCAGTATTTT,CASRPRGNTDTQYF
TRBJ1-2,-,-,TRBV10-2,TGCGCCAGCAGTGACCCAGGGACTAACTATGGCTACACCTTC,CASSDPGTNYGYTF
TRBJ1-4,-,-,TRBV13,TGTGCCAGCAGCTTATCCGGGTCCCAAAATGAAAAACTGTTTTTT,CASSLSGSQNEKLFF
TRBJ1-1,few,TRBD1,TRBV10-1,TGCGCCAGTACAACTACAGGGGAGGTCACTGAAGCTTTCTTT,CASTTTGEVTEAFF
TRBJ2-3,many,TRBD2,TRBV7-3,TGTGCCAGCTCCGCGGGGGGCACAGATACGCAGTATTTT,CASSAGGTDTQYF
TRBJ2-2,once,-,TRBV28,TGTGCCAGCAGTTTATTCCAGGGGAACGGGGAGCTGTTTTTT,CASSLFQGNGELFF
TRBJ2-2,few,-,TRBV5-6,TGTGCCAGCTCCGGGACAAATACGGGGGAGCTGTTTTTT,CASSGTNTGELFF
TRBJ2-7,-,TRBD1,TRBV27,TGTGCCAGCACCTTCCCCGACAGGGTGGCTTACGAGCAGTACTTC,CASTFPDRVAYEQYF
TRBJ2-3,-,TRBD2,TRBV3-1/TRBV3-2,TGTGCCAGCAGCCAAGCCGTCATTTTGGCGGGGGGGCCAACAGATACGCAGTATTTT,CASSQAVILAGGPTDTQYF
TRBJ1-2,-,-,TRBV4-1,TGCGCCAGCAGCCACCGTATCTATGGCTACACCTTC,CASSHRIYGYTF